The T cell receptor beta chain under discussion was sequenced for a study of blood T cell repertoires in COVID-19 (dated by TCRdb to the early 2020s). Background on the whole study: Collaborator samples came from the United States, Italy and Spain and covered acute and convalescent phases of COVID-19. Where HLA class I and class II types were available, the types were taken from metadata supplied by the sample provider, not from assay-based typing. Deeply sampled blood TCRbeta repertoires from subjects exposed to, actively infected with, or recovered from COVID-19 were included in the dataset. Sample metadata almost always included a de-identified subject ID, COVID-19 status, age in years and sex. Samples were obtained from the ongoing ImmuneRACE study (first 160 participants) and from some 1,200 subjects provided by 6 global collaborators. The prospective study material was composed of cDNA or gDNA derived from T cells, B-cell-depleted T cells, or PBMCs. The repertoires were released in a freely available public database meant as a resource for research on the immune response to SARS-CoV-2. Overall study outcomes, separate from this receptor: How much clinical and demographic metadata was included differed by source and by participant, and the metadata was provided uncurated.

The germline V gene (reference sequence) specifies SGHNT as CDR1 and YYREEE as CDR2. Its CDR3 holds 15 amino acids, cysteine through phenylalanine. The retained sequence is limited to the CDR3, 45 bases, with the frame set at the first base. V and J are truncated by 2 bases and 2 bases respectively, leaving an intervening sequence of 14 bases. Collaborating institutions collected whole blood in K2EDTA tubes following their own protocols. For TCRbeta analysis, collaborators shipped samples in one of three forms: frozen whole blood, isolated PBMCs, or DNA extracted from either of those sample types. The immunoSEQ Assay, a bias-controlled multiplex PCR, was used to amplify TCRbeta CDR3 regions from genomic DNA. The study's processing was this. The number of nucleated cells in each sample was estimated by amplification of reference gene primers within the assay. Sequence reads were collapsed and filtered to measure the absolute abundance of every unique TCRbeta CDR3 rearrangement. For each sample, productive Simpson clonality was calculated as the square root of Simpson's diversity index across productive rearrangements. TCRdb took over this immuneACCESS table, retaining in-frame rearrangements with V and J assigned. Such tables are incomplete; in checked studies, under half of the missing clones stem from an unresolved V gene, and the remainder is unexplained. The DNA was the basis for D and trimming; V, J and clone size are from that table. In all, the sample holds 100,000 or so clones, and roughly four fifths of those were seen once. The leading ten clones occupy around 10% of the sample.

With regard to this clone: Its antigen specificity is not known. Base-call qualities are not available, and no considerably larger clone is one nucleotide away.

The source is a woman in her sixties or seventies with acute or convalescent COVID-19. The V and J genes are TRBV5-4 and TRBJ2-7, with an unclear D gene assignment. The sample was peripheral blood. The DNA sequence reads TGTGCCAGCAGCTTCAAGGCAGCGAACCCCTACGAGCAGTACTTC. Translated, this gives CASSFKAANPYEQYF.